The clone carrying this T cell receptor beta chain was counted ten times or more. Antigen specificity is unknown. These data belong to a study of T cells after yellow fever vaccination. Study observations and caveats: A large majority of primary-vaccination clones showed up again after the booster (under 98% CD4, about 90% CD8).

For TCR, cDNA came from 5'RACE template switching, which added a universal primer site and UMIs. TCRdb itself ran the 5' RACE reads through MiXCR, one entry per CDR3 protein. The profile shows under 150,000 distinct CDR3 sequences, about 8% of them singletons. The V gene end was trimmed by 5 bases and the J gene end by 1 base; junction bases not matched to a gene: 5. Per the germline V gene, CDR1 is SGHRS and CDR2 is YFSETQ. CDR3 length: 14 amino acids. This chain uses TRBV5-1 with TRBJ1-1; 7 bases fit TRBD1. This receptor was identified in a man aged 25 to 45 who received the YFV17D yellow fever vaccine. Specimen: CD4+ T cells sorted from PBMCs, collected 5 days after the yellow fever booster vaccination. DNA of the CDR3: TGCGCCAGCAGACTGACAGGGACGAACACTGAAGCTTTCTTT. Translating gives CASRLTGTNTEAFF.